One and the same sample provided the 6 T cell receptor beta chains below, sequenced in a study of blood T cell repertoires in COVID-19. Sequencing used immunoSEQ multiplex PCR; TCRdb keeps in-frame clones, though not all of them. The sample lists some 270,000 clones; 80% to 90% were seen once. What was sequenced was PBMCs or T cells enriched from blood (not recorded which). Receptors originate from a woman between 25 and 40 years old with acute COVID-19.

This chain joins TRBV5-1 and TRBJ2-3; TRBD2 aligns across 8 bases. The trim removed 9 bases at V and 0 bases at J, leaving 6 bases unmatched. CDR3 length equals 14 residues. CDR1 and CDR2 (germline): SGHRS, YFSETQ. CDR3 coding DNA: TGCGCCACCACGGGGGGGCCTAGCACAGATACGCAGTATTTT. It encodes CATTGGPSTDTQYF.

The chain employs TRBV28 and TRBJ2-1, with D maybe TRBD2 (6 bases). Deletions cut 4 bases from V and 0 bases from J, with 16 bases between. CDR1 MDHEN and CDR2 SYDVKM come from the germline V gene. The CDR3 has 17 amino acids. The CDR3 region is CASSSHEAGSSYNEQFF. Written as DNA, the CDR3 is TGTGCCAGCAGTTCCCACGAGGCGGGGAGCTCCTACAATGAGCAGTTCTTC.

On this clone: This sample also contains other DNA sequences that code for the same CDR3. The chain combines TRBV27 with TRBJ1-4; no clear D. Trimming cost V 4 bases and J 0 bases, with 6 bases left between them. This CDR3 contains 14 residues. The germline V gene encodes CDR1 MNHEY and CDR2 SMNVEV (reference sequence). The CDR3 DNA reads TGTGCCAGCAGTTCTCTAGCAACTAATGAAAAACTGTTTTTT. Protein sequence: CASSSLATNEKLFF.

The chain employs TRBV28 and TRBJ2-6; 10 positions match TRBD1. V lost 4 bases to trimming and J lost 2 bases; unmatched junction nucleotides: 8. Looked up from germline, CDR1 is MDHEN and CDR2 is SYDVKM. The CDR3 consists of 18 residues. The CDR3 DNA is TGTGCCAGCAGTTCCCCGGGGGGGACAGGGGCTGGGGCCAACGTCCTGACTTTC. Its translation: CASSSPGGTGAGANVLTF.

DNA of the CDR3: TGTGCCAGCAGCCTTCGTGTGGAGGGGAACACTGAAGCTTTCTTT. This translates into CASSLRVEGNTEAFF. The J gene is TRBJ1-1, the V gene TRBV9; D unclear. This CDR3 region has 15 residues. V was clipped by 4 bases and J by 1 base, with 14 bases between them. Germline V gives CDR1 SGDLS, CDR2 YYNGEE.

This rearrangement joins TRBV2 to TRBJ2-1, with TRBD2 as a possible D gene (6 bases). There are 14 residues in the CDR3. The V gene's germline CDR1 is SNHLY and CDR2 FYNNEI. Trimming pared 5 bases from V and 4 bases from J, leaving 12 bases between. CDR3 protein: CASSNEGLYNEQFF. In DNA, the CDR3 is TGTGCCAGCAGTAATGAAGGACTATACAATGAGCAGTTCTTC.